Following are 17 T cell receptor beta chains from one sample sequenced in a study of T cell responses to AZD1222 COVID-19 vaccine. Method: immunoSEQ multiplex PCR; TCRdb's copy keeps in-frame clones and lacks some. Found here are 120,000 or so clones, around 91% of them singletons; the top ten hold 4% to 5.5%. Here the sequenced sample was peripheral blood, taken on day 0 of MenACWY control vaccination. The receptor set was obtained from an adult in good health.

The genes are TRBV12-3 or TRBV12-4 and TRBJ2-5, with D uncertain. The CDR3 consists of 13 residues. V dropped 6 bases and J dropped 0 bases, with 8 bases sitting between them. The CDR3 nucleotides are TGTGCCAGCAGCCGTATTAACCAAGAGACCCAGTACTTC. As protein: CASSRINQETQYF.

The chain couples TRBV18 to TRBJ1-1; 7 bases line up with TRBD1. V shed 8 bases, J shed 4 bases, and the junction held 10 bases outside the gene matches. The germline V gene encodes CDR1 KGHSH and CDR2 LQKENI. This CDR3 spans 14 amino acids. The CDR3 loop reads CASLRQGSATEAFF. Written as DNA, the CDR3 is TGTGCCAGCCTGAGACAGGGATCGGCCACTGAAGCTTTCTTT.

The CDR3 is CTSSQAPIAGTRGKNNEQFF. In nucleotides, the CDR3 is TGCACCAGCAGCCAAGCACCTATAGCCGGGACTAGGGGGAAGAACAATGAGCAGTTCTTC. The rearrangement joins TRBV1 to TRBJ2-1; TRBD2 is taken as the D call from the table, unchecked against the DNA. TRBV1 is deemed a pseudogene. This CDR3 has 20 amino acids.

This clone was seen more than once but under ten times. The chain is built from TRBV5-1 and TRBJ2-7, with a possible D match to TRBD1 (6 bases). Germline CDR1 reads SGHRS; CDR2 reads YFSETQ. The CDR3 runs to 16 residues. V lost 4 bases and J 3 bases, leaving 20 bases between the germline ends. CDR3 amino acids: CASSPLQGVMDYEQYF. CDR3 DNA sequence: TGCGCCAGCAGCCCTCTACAGGGTGTCATGGACTACGAGCAGTACTTC.

Written as DNA, the CDR3 is TGTGCCAGCAGTGCGGACATCTCCTACGAGCAGTACTTC. It encodes CASSADISYEQYF. The V and J genes are TRBV2 and TRBJ2-7, with D tentatively TRBD1 (5 bases). The CDR3 runs 13 residues. Looked up from germline, CDR1 is SNHLY and CDR2 is FYNNEI. V was pared by 4 bases and J by 0 bases, with 7 bases between.

The J gene is TRBJ2-7, the V gene TRBV10-3, with D perhaps assigned TRBD1 or TRBD2 (6 bases each). V was shortened by 2 bases and J by 6 bases, with 8 bases between the two germline ends. This CDR3 is built from 12 residues. Germline CDR1 ENHRY, CDR2 SYGVKD. CDR3 amino acids: CAISEGGLEQYV. In DNA form, the CDR3 reads TGTGCCATCAGTGAGGGGGGGCTCGAGCAGTACGTC.

The chain couples TRBV2 to TRBJ1-1; 8 positions match TRBD1. J was trimmed by 2 bases and V by 3 bases; bases with no gene match: 5. CDR1 and CDR2 (germline): SNHLY, FYNNEI. The CDR3 consists of 15 residues. The CDR3, as DNA: TGTGCCAGCAGTGAGGAGGCAGGGGGCAACACTGAAGCTTTCTTT. Translating gives CASSEEAGGNTEAFF.

The J gene is TRBJ1-5, the V gene TRBV5-6, with 7 bases aligning to TRBD1. Germline V gives CDR1 SGHDT, CDR2 YYEEEE. Germline trimming cut 4 bases from V and 5 bases from J; bases unmatched to any gene: 6. This CDR3 has 14 amino acids. The CDR3 reads CASSVDRDDQPQHF. CDR3 DNA sequence: TGTGCCAGCAGCGTCGACAGGGACGATCAGCCCCAGCATTTT.

The rearrangement links TRBV29-1 to TRBJ2-2; D remains unclear. Trimming pared 5 bases from V and 8 bases from J, leaving 9 bases between. Germline V gives CDR1 SQVTM, CDR2 ANQGSEA. CDR3 size: 11 residues. The CDR3 nucleotides are TGCAGCGTTCCCTCTATGGGGGAGCTGTTTTTT. Encoded protein: CSVPSMGELFF.

J is TRBJ2-7 and V is TRBV7-9, with 8 bases matching TRBD2. Germline assignment: CDR1 SEHNR and CDR2 FQNEAQ (reference sequence). After removal of 3 bases from V and 5 bases from J, the junction contained 3 bases not matched to a gene. This CDR3 has 13 residues. CDR3 bases: TGTGCCAGCAGCTTCGAAGCGGGGGACGAGCAGTACGTC. Translation gives CASSFEAGDEQYV.

This clone was seen a few times. This chain links TRBV24-1 with TRBJ1-1; a possible D gene is TRBD1 (5 bases). This CDR3 is built from 15 residues. V was shortened by 2 bases and J by 1 base, with 10 bases between the two germline ends. CDR1 and CDR2 (germline): KGHDR, SFDVKD. CDR3 sequence: CATSDSSQGNTEAFF. As DNA, the CDR3 is TGTGCCACCAGTGATTCTTCCCAGGGGAACACTGAAGCTTTCTTT.

CDR3: CASSRGDAFF. The CDR3 coding sequence is TGTGCCAGCAGCCGGGGGGATGCTTTCTTT. The chain uses TRBV28 and TRBJ1-1; a possible D gene is TRBD1 (5 bases). The length of the CDR3 is 10 residues. Between the trimmed V and J ends, which lost 6 bases and 11 bases, there was a span of 10 bases. Germline CDR1 MDHEN, CDR2 SYDVKM.

The V and J genes are TRBV6-4 and TRBJ1-1; 9 positions match TRBD1. J was trimmed by 4 bases and V by 2 bases; bases with no gene match: 5. CDR1 and CDR2 from the germline V gene are MRHNA and SNTAGT. The CDR3 is 15 residues long. The CDR3 is CASSDMGQGRTEAFF. For the CDR3, the DNA is TGTGCCAGCAGTGACATGGGACAGGGACGCACTGAAGCTTTCTTT.

This clone was observed a single time. The chain recombines TRBV12-3 or TRBV12-4 with TRBJ1-1; the D gene is possibly TRBD1 (6 bases). Trimming shortened V by 6 bases and J by 8 bases, and 13 bases separated the two germline ends. This CDR3 spans 12 amino acids. The CDR3 DNA follows: TGTGCCAGCAGCACATTTACAGGGGAAGCTTTCTTT. This translates into CASSTFTGEAFF.

The chain uses TRBV19 and TRBJ1-4; D possibly corresponds to TRBD1 (5 bases). The germline V and J ends were trimmed by 3 bases and 7 bases, with 12 bases remaining between them. CDR1 and CDR2 from the germline V gene are LNHDA and SQIVND (reference sequence). This CDR3 has 14 amino acids. CDR3 bases: TGTGCCAGTAGTATCCCGGGACGGCGTGAAAAACTGTTTTTT. This sequence encodes CASSIPGRREKLFF.

This rearrangement joins TRBV29-1 to TRBJ2-1; 12 bases are shared with TRBD2. The CDR3 totals 16 residues. CDR1 and CDR2 from the germline V gene are SQVTM and ANQGSEA. V lost 2 bases, J lost 0 bases, and 2 bases stayed unmatched. The CDR3 nucleotides are TGCAGCGTTGAAAAGACTAGCGGGAGCTCCTACAATGAGCAGTTCTTC. This translates into CSVEKTSGSSYNEQFF.

The chain combines TRBV3-1 (or the pseudogene TRBV3-2) with TRBJ1-2; perhaps TRBD1 as D (5 bases). There are 13 residues in the CDR3. Trimming cost V 4 bases and J 8 bases, with 14 bases left between them. Germline V gene data show CDR1 as LGHDT and CDR2 as YNNKEL (reference sequence). CDR3 region: CASSPDYRGGYTF. The CDR3 DNA reads as TGTGCCAGCAGCCCGGACTATAGGGGAGGCTACACCTTC.